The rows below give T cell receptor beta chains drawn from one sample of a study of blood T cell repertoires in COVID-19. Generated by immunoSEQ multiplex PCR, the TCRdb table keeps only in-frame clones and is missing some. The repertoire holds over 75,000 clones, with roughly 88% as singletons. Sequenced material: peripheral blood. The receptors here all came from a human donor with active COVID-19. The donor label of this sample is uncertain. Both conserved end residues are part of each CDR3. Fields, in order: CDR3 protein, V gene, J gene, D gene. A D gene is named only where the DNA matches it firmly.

CDR3: CASTLGGYTDTQYF; V: TRBV28; J: TRBJ2-3; D: -
CDR3: CATSDCRDREGINQPQHF; V: TRBV24-1; J: TRBJ1-5; D: TRBD1
CDR3: CASSTRVGRQETQYF; V: TRBV28; J: TRBJ2-5; D: -
CDR3: CASSRQRYEQYF; V: TRBV28; J: TRBJ2-7; D: -
CDR3: CATSRDFSRYNEQFF; V: TRBV15; J: TRBJ2-1; D: -
CDR3: CASSPGLAGYNEQFF; V: TRBV7-9; J: TRBJ2-1; D: TRBD2
CDR3: CASNAGLAGGSTPTDTQYF; V: TRBV21-1; J: TRBJ2-3; D: -
CDR3: CASSSIGSAGGYGYTF; V: TRBV11-2; J: TRBJ1-2; D: -
CDR3: CATSRDPAYTGELFF; V: TRBV15; J: TRBJ2-2; D: -
CDR3: CASSLGGQGASNYGYTF; V: TRBV5-4; J: TRBJ1-2; D: TRBD1
CDR3: CASSLAGQPWAGYTF; V: TRBV5-4; J: TRBJ1-2; D: TRBD1
CDR3: CASSLTGQIYNEQFF; V: TRBV7-2; J: TRBJ2-1; D: -
CDR3: CASSSRGQGASPYEQYF; V: TRBV28; J: TRBJ2-7; D: TRBD1
CDR3: CAISDLPGRSGNTIYF; V: TRBV10-3; J: TRBJ1-3; D: -
CDR3: CASSIAREADTQYF; V: TRBV19; J: TRBJ2-3; D: -
CDR3: CASGPGFLAGPSGGQFF; V: TRBV12-5; J: TRBJ2-1; D: TRBD2
CDR3: CASSLAGLGLAEADTQYF; V: TRBV27; J: TRBJ2-3; D: TRBD2
CDR3: CSVLLGTRRQDTQYF; V: TRBV29-1; J: TRBJ2-3; D: -